In this sample, the clone carrying this T cell receptor beta chain turned up once. This record belongs to a study of blood T cell repertoires in COVID-19. Study information: The origin of the acute and convalescent COVID-19 samples was the United States, Italy and Spain. T cells, B-cell-depleted T cells, or PBMCs supplied cDNA or gDNA.

As processed by the authors: Amplified reference gene primers provided the basis for estimating nucleated cell counts. Profiling relied on immunoSEQ multiplex PCR, and the TCRdb table lists in-frame clones only, not all of them. Clone size and V and J calls were adopted from that table, with D and trimming inferred from the DNA. Among fewer than 110,000 clones listed, over 75% were seen once. Germline V gene data show CDR1 as SGHNT and CDR2 as YYREEE (reference sequence). The length of the CDR3 is 18 residues. The ends were cut back, 3 bases at V and 1 base at J, with 22 bases in the middle. The chain combines TRBV5-4 with TRBJ2-5; a possible D gene is TRBD2 (7 bases). Sequencing was carried out using peripheral blood. This clonotype was sampled from a human donor in a cohort sampled during active COVID-19. The CDR3 spells CASSSPRGAREGQETQYF. The CDR3, as DNA: TGTGCCAGCAGCTCTCCGAGGGGGGCCAGGGAGGGCCAAGAGACCCAGTACTTC.